Listed below are T cell receptor beta chains from one sample, sequenced in a study of blood T cell repertoires in COVID-19. The method was immunoSEQ multiplex PCR; TCRdb's version includes in-frame clones alone and lacks a portion of them. The data hold about 90,000 clones, with approximately 78% observed a single time. Sample: peripheral blood. The receptors here all came from a human donor in a cohort sampled during active COVID-19. Both conserved end residues are part of each CDR3. Fields, in order: J gene, V gene, clone size, D gene, CDR3 protein, CDR3 DNA. The D gene is left open where the match is weak. Clone size appears in some rows only: once, few, many, or a class for an expanded clone.

TRBJ2-5,TRBV13,.,.,CASSPGRGQETQYF,TGTGCCAGCAGCCCGGGAAGGGGGCAAGAGACCCAGTACTTC
TRBJ2-7,TRBV6-5,.,.,CASLDSSYEQYF,TGTGCCAGCTTAGACAGTTCTTACGAGCAGTACTTC
TRBJ2-3,TRBV2,.,TRBD1,CASSLGGADTQYF,TGTGCCAGCAGTTTAGGGGGCGCAGATACGCAGTATTTT
TRBJ2-5,TRBV5-4,.,.,CASSPQDSARETQYF,TGTGCCAGCAGCCCACAGGACAGCGCTCGAGAGACCCAGTACTTC
TRBJ1-2,TRBV6-5,.,.,CASTDSSYGYTF,TGTGCGTCAACGGACAGCTCCTATGGCTACACCTTC
TRBJ2-7,TRBV4-2,.,TRBD2,CASSLLTAGGPYEQYF,TGTGCCAGCAGCCTCCTTACAGCGGGGGGCCCCTACGAGCAGTACTTC
TRBJ2-1,TRBV5-1,.,.,CASSLLQAGLGQFF,TGCGCCAGCAGCTTGCTCCAGGCGGGCCTTGGGCAGTTCTTC
TRBJ1-3,TRBV6-5,.,.,CASGRGNSGNTIYF,TGTGCCAGCGGACGGGGGAACTCTGGAAACACCATATATTTT
TRBJ2-3,TRBV9,few,.,CASSHTGGGGRTDTQYF,TGTGCCAGCAGCCACACAGGAGGGGGGGGACGCACAGATACGCAGTATTTT
TRBJ1-6,TRBV30,.,.,CAWSVLLGGSPLHF,TGTGCCTGGAGTGTACTTCTGGGGGGATCACCCCTCCACTTT
TRBJ2-7,TRBV7-3,few,TRBD1,CASTIGGPSSYEQYF,TGTGCCAGCACCATAGGGGGCCCCAGCTCCTACGAGCAGTACTTC
TRBJ2-7,TRBV2,many,.,CATGRGVGYEQYF,TGTGCCACCGGGAGAGGGGTCGGCTACGAGCAGTACTTC
TRBJ1-5,TRBV30,.,.,CAWSRRSASNQPQHF,TGTGCCTGGAGTCGGAGGTCGGCCAGCAATCAGCCCCAGCATTTT
TRBJ2-7,TRBV5-4,.,.,CASSLGGVEQYF,TGTGCCAGCAGCTTGGGGGGGGTCGAGCAGTACTTC
TRBJ1-5,TRBV7-9,.,TRBD1,CASSPGTGSNQPQHF,TGTGCCAGCAGCCCAGGGACAGGGAGCAATCAGCCCCAGCATTTT
TRBJ1-6,TRBV18,.,.,CASSRTLSYNSPLHF,TGTGCCAGCTCACGGACACTCTCCTATAATTCACCCCTCCACTTT
TRBJ1-5,TRBV2,.,.,CASSGQFNQPQHF,TGTGCCAGCAGTGGACAGTTCAATCAGCCCCAGCATTTT
TRBJ2-7,TRBV7-2,.,.,CASSPWTGGVREQYF,TGTGCCAGCAGCCCGTGGACAGGCGGGGTAAGGGAGCAGTACTTC
TRBJ2-1,TRBV3-1/TRBV3-2,.,.,CASRQTRKGDEQFF,TGTGCCAGCAGACAGACTAGGAAGGGTGATGAGCAGTTCTTC
TRBJ1-3,TRBV7-9,.,.,CASSVGGTGNTIYF,TGTGCCAGCAGCGTAGGCGGGACTGGAAACACCATATATTTT
TRBJ1-1,TRBV4-1,.,.,CASSGSTEAFF,TGCGCCAGCAGCGGGAGCACTGAAGCTTTCTTT
TRBJ1-2,TRBV27,.,.,CASSLSGAGDRTKGYTF,TGTGCCAGCAGTTTATCCGGGGCAGGGGATAGAACTAAGGGCTACACCTTC
TRBJ2-7,TRBV5-1,.,TRBD1,CASSSSDRGDEQYF,TGCGCCAGCAGCTCGTCCGACAGGGGGGACGAGCAGTACTTC
TRBJ2-7,TRBV11-3,.,TRBD1,CASSTRQGFEQYF,TGTGCCAGCAGCACAAGACAGGGGTTCGAGCAGTACTTC
TRBJ1-6,TRBV19,.,TRBD1,CASRDRAHSPLHF,TGTGCCAGTAGGGACAGGGCCCATTCACCCCTCCACTTT
TRBJ1-1,TRBV19,.,TRBD1,CASTSGGTRNTEAFF,TGTGCCAGTACCTCAGGGGGGACAAGAAACACTGAAGCTTTCTTT
TRBJ2-1,TRBV5-4,few,.,CASSFLDRNEQFF,TGTGCCAGCAGCTTCCTAGACCGCAATGAGCAGTTCTTC
TRBJ1-1,TRBV9,.,TRBD1,CASSEQTGWDTEAFF,TGTGCCAGCAGCGAGCAGACAGGGTGGGACACTGAAGCTTTCTTT
TRBJ2-1,TRBV5-4,.,TRBD2,CASSRLAGGLYNEQFF,TGTGCCAGCAGCAGGCTAGCGGGGGGGCTGTACAATGAGCAGTTCTTC
TRBJ2-5,TRBV6-5,.,TRBD2,CATTSGSPTGTQYF,TGTGCCACCACTAGCGGCTCTCCTACAGGGACCCAGTACTTC
TRBJ2-2,TRBV5-6,.,.,CASSLVPGGTGELFF,TGTGCCAGCAGCTTGGTTCCTGGAGGCACCGGGGAGCTGTTTTTT
TRBJ1-2,TRBV6-2/TRBV6-3,.,.,CASSYAAPTSGYTF,TGTGCCAGCAGTTACGCCGCCCCTACGTCGGGCTACACCTTC
TRBJ1-2,TRBV13,.,.,CASSLLGDYGYTF,TGTGCCAGCAGCTTATTAGGGGACTATGGCTACACCTTC
TRBJ2-3,TRBV5-1,.,.,CASSFPSDTQYF,TGCGCCAGCAGCTTTCCTTCAGATACGCAGTATTTT
TRBJ1-2,TRBV5-5,.,.,CASSLDLERGYTF,TGTGCCAGCAGCTTGGATCTCGAGAGGGGCTACACCTTC
TRBJ1-1,TRBV30,.,.,CAWDYGGTEAFF,TGTGCCTGGGACTACGGGGGAACTGAAGCTTTCTTT
TRBJ1-2,TRBV12-3/TRBV12-4,once,.,CASSPGLQYGYTF,TGTGCCAGCAGTCCAGGGTTGCAGTATGGCTACACCTTC
TRBJ2-7,TRBV4-2,.,TRBD2,CASSTGLAGPFGQYF,TGTGCCAGCAGCACCGGACTAGCGGGACCTTTTGGGCAGTACTTC
TRBJ2-7,TRBV3-1/TRBV3-2,.,.,CASSQDLRGGQYF,TGTGCCAGCAGCCAAGATTTGAGGGGAGGGCAGTACTTC
TRBJ1-5,TRBV4-2,once,TRBD1,CASSTLGGYQPQHF,TGTGCCAGCAGCACCCTAGGGGGCTATCAGCCCCAGCATTTT
TRBJ1-1,TRBV28,.,.,CASSFLEVIQGEAFF,TGTGCCAGCAGTTTTCTCGAAGTTATACAGGGCGAAGCTTTCTTT
TRBJ1-1,TRBV19,.,TRBD1,CASSFRTGSSMNTEAFF,TGTGCCAGTAGTTTCCGGACAGGGAGTTCTATGAACACTGAAGCTTTCTTT
TRBJ1-5,TRBV7-3,.,.,CASSRGGGQPQHF,TGTGCCAGCAGCCGCGGAGGAGGTCAGCCCCAGCATTTT
TRBJ2-3,TRBV5-1,.,TRBD1,CASSFRTGQRDTQYF,TGCGCCAGCAGCTTCCGGACAGGCCAGCGAGATACGCAGTATTTT
TRBJ2-1,TRBV7-5,.,.,CARSLVAGDSYNEQFF,TGTGCCAGAAGCTTAGTAGCGGGGGACTCCTACAATGAGCAGTTCTTC
TRBJ1-5,TRBV12-3/TRBV12-4,.,.,CASSLSRNQPQHF,TGTGCCAGCAGTTTGTCGAGAAATCAGCCCCAGCATTTT
TRBJ1-5,TRBV6-6,once,.,CASSYSPYSNQPQHF,TGTGCCAGCAGTTACTCCCCGTATAGCAATCAGCCCCAGCATTTT
TRBJ2-1,TRBV5-1,.,TRBD2,CASSFDPRLAGGVTSSYNEQFF,TGCGCCAGCAGCTTTGACCCTCGGCTAGCGGGGGGGGTTACAAGCTCCTACAATGAGCAGTTCTTC
TRBJ2-7,TRBV15,.,TRBD2,CATSPGTGGYEQYF,TGTGCCACCAGCCCAGGGACGGGAGGGTACGAGCAGTACTTC
TRBJ1-5,TRBV28,.,.,CASVSGDSQPQHF,TGTGCCAGCGTCTCAGGGGATAGTCAGCCCCAGCATTTT
TRBJ2-5,TRBV9,.,TRBD2,CASSGYRGLAGGQETQYF,TGTGCCAGCAGCGGCTACCGAGGACTAGCGGGGGGGCAAGAGACCCAGTACTTC
TRBJ2-7,TRBV7-8,few,TRBD2,CASSSSRGGGPRYEQYF,TGTGCCAGCAGCTCCTCCCGGGGGGGAGGTCCTCGGTACGAGCAGTACTTC
TRBJ2-5,TRBV18,.,.,CASSPFGRGTETQYF,TGTGCCAGCTCACCATTCGGCAGGGGAACGGAGACCCAGTACTTC
TRBJ2-7,TRBV5-1,.,.,CASSLGGESYEQYF,TGCGCCAGCAGCTTGGGCGGGGAGTCCTACGAGCAGTACTTC
TRBJ1-1,TRBV5-1,.,TRBD1,CASSLVTGDTEAFF,TGCGCCAGCAGCTTGGTGACAGGGGACACTGAAGCTTTCTTT
TRBJ1-1,TRBV25-1,.,.,CASSEPGGFTEAFF,TGTGCCAGCAGTGAACCGGGGGGTTTCACTGAAGCTTTCTTT
TRBJ1-2,TRBV7-2,.,.,CASSVQNYGYTF,TGTGCCAGCAGCGTTCAGAACTATGGCTACACCTTC